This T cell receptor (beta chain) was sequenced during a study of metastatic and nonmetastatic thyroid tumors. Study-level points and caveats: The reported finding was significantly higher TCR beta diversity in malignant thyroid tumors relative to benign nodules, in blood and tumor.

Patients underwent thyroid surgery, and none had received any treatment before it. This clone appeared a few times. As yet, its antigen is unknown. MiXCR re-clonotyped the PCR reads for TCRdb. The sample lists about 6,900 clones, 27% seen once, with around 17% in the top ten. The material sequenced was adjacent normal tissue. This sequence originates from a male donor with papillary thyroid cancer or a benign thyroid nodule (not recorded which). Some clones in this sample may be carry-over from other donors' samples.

The CDR3 DNA follows: TGTGCCAGCAGTTACAGTGCGGGATACTCCTACGAGCAGTACTTC. Protein: CASSYSAGYSYEQYF. The V and J genes are TRBV6-5 and TRBJ2-7; tentative D call: TRBD2 (6 bases). The CDR3 length is 15 residues. Trimming took 2 bases from V and 0 from J, leaving 11 bases between them. In germline, CDR1 is MNHEY, CDR2 SVGAGI.